This T cell receptor beta chain comes out of a study of cytomegalovirus exposure and HLA in healthy donors. This clone was picked up one time. Its specificity is not known. Germline V gene sequence: CDR1 SNHLY, CDR2 FYNNEI. V gave up 6 bases and J gave up 2 bases; unmatched junction bases: 16. The CDR3 sequence is 20 residues long. Notes on the study in general: It was approximately 160 TCR beta chains that were listed as cytomegalovirus-associated.

TCRdb keeps only in-frame clones here, not all; method: immunoSEQ multiplex PCR. The top ten hold roughly 1.2% of the sample, which has about 63,000 clones, more than 70% seen once. The receptor comes from a woman aged 18-29 years in good health and CMV-seronegative. Sequenced: PBMCs. The gene calls are TRBV2 and TRBJ2-3, with TRBD2 matching 14 bases. The CDR3 loop reads CASRLPGLAGESRDTDTQYF. CDR3 nucleotide sequence: TGTGCCAGCAGACTACCGGGACTAGCGGGGGAAAGCCGGGACACAGATACGCAGTATTTT.